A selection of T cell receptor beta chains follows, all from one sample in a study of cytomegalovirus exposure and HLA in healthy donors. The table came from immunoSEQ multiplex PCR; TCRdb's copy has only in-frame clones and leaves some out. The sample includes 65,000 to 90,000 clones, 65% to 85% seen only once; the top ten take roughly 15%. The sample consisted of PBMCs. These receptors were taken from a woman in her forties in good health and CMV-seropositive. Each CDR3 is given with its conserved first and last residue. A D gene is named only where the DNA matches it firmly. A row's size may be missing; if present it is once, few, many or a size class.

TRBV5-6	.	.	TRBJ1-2	CASSLQGPRNYGYTF	TGTGCCAGCAGCTTGCAGGGCCCCCGTAACTATGGCTACACCTTC
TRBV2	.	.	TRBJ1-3	CASSVGVGNTIYF	TGTGCCAGCAGTGTAGGGGTCGGAAACACCATATATTTT
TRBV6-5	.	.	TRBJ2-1	CASSHRNNNEQFF	TGTGCCAGCAGCCACAGAAATAACAATGAGCAGTTCTTC
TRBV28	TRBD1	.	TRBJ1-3	CASRRTGTGAGNTIYF	TGTGCCAGCAGGCGTACCGGGACAGGGGCTGGAAACACCATATATTTT
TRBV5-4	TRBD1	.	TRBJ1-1	CASSRQGNTEAFF	TGTGCCAGCAGCCGACAGGGCAACACTGAAGCTTTCTTT
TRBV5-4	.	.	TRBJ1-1	CASSLGGAENTEAFF	TGTGCCAGCAGCTTGGGGGGCGCGGAGAACACTGAAGCTTTCTTT
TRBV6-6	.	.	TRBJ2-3	CASRKQGGTSTDTQYF	TGTGCCAGCAGGAAGCAGGGGGGTACTAGCACAGATACGCAGTATTTT
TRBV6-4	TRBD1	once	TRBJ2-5	CASSAPGTAQETQYF	TGTGCCAGCAGCGCTCCCGGGACAGCTCAAGAGACCCAGTACTTC
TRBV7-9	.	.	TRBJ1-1	CASNRGGTEAFF	TGTGCCAGCAACCGGGGAGGGACTGAAGCTTTCTTT
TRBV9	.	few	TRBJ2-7	CASSVAPAYEQYF	TGTGCCAGCAGCGTAGCCCCCGCCTACGAGCAGTACTTC
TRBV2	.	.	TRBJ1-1	CASSQGGGTEAFF	TGTGCCAGCAGCCAGGGTGGCGGCACTGAAGCTTTCTTT
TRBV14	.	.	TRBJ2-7	CASSLSGYEQYF	TGTGCCAGCAGCCTATCAGGCTACGAGCAGTACTTC
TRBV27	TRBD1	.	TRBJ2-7	CASSLSGTGGVEQYF	TGTGCCAGCAGTTTAAGTGGGACAGGGGGTGTCGAGCAGTACTTC
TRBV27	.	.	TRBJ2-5	CASSLGQRSTQYF	TGTGCCAGCAGTTTGGGCCAGCGGTCGACCCAGTACTTC
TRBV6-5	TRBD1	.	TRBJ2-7	CASRETGVNEQYF	TGTGCCAGCAGGGAGACAGGGGTTAACGAGCAGTACTTC
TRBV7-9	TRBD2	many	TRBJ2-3	CATVTIAGDTQYF	TGTGCCACGGTAACAATAGCGGGAGATACGCAGTATTTT
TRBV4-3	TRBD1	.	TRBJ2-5	CASSRDRGETQYF	TGCGCCAGCAGCCGGGACAGGGGGGAGACCCAGTACTTC
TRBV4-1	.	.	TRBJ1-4	CASSRLGGLKEKLFF	TGCGCCAGCAGCCGGCTGGGGGGGTTAAAAGAAAAACTGTTTTTT
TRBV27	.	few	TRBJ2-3	CASSSPGAGTDTQYF	TGTGCCAGCAGTTCGCCAGGAGCGGGCACAGATACGCAGTATTTT